This T cell receptor beta chain was retrieved from a study of CD8 T cells in ankylosing spondylitis. General study points: A TCR beta motif of under 10 highly homologous variants seemed to mark ankylosing spondylitis blood. Clones linked with disease were CD8+ and fairly uncommon in the peripheral blood.

About this clonotype: The antigen remains undetermined.

A quantitative 5'-RACE method, one with molecular barcodes, was used to make TCR beta libraries. TCRdb redid the calling of the 5' RACE reads with MiXCR, one entry per CDR3 protein. The sample records under 200,000 distinct CDR3 sequences, roughly 10% being singletons. The CDR3 runs 13 residues. With 0 bases removed from V and 11 bases from J, the gap between germline ends came to 10 bases. Looked up from germline, CDR1 is MNHEY and CDR2 is SMNVEV (reference sequence). The receptor was derived from a female donor with ankylosing spondylitis or in good health (not recorded which). Sample: blood, either unsorted or a sorted T cell fraction (not recorded which). The chain combines TRBV27 with TRBJ2-2; D perhaps matches TRBD2 (6 bases). CDR3 DNA sequence: TGTGCCAGCAGTTTATCCCCTAGCGTAGAGCTGTTTTTT. Amino acids: CASSLSPSVELFF.